A single T cell receptor (beta chain) is shown here with its context. Its cognate antigen has yet to be identified. Base qualities are not recorded, but no much larger clone differs from it by a single base. RNA was extracted using the RNeasy kit, and roughly 0.5 to 1 ug of the RNA was reverse transcribed with random hexamers. TCR beta CDR3 regions were amplified with the immunoSEQ multiplex PCR assay covering 54 Vbeta and 13 Jbeta segments. PCR amplification bias was corrected using a synthetic template baseline for primer optimization and computational correction. The authors' analysis ran thus. Reads were assigned to V, D and J genes according to IMGT and analyzed in immunoSEQ Analyzer, with only productive sequences retained. To calculate clonality, Shannon entropy was normalized by log2 of the number of productive unique sequences and then subtracted from one. For each patient and control, public and private clones were evaluated among the 100 most prevalent clones. Clones were defined as Susac-specific when absent from the healthy and MS cohorts, from some 1,100 published viral clones and from other ImmuneACCESS disease sequences. TCRdb took the public reads, trimmed them with fastp at Q25, ran MiXCR for clone calling and kept in-frame beta chains. Identical CDR3 proteins give one entry, which carries the most common genes and DNA. The V and J calls reflect TCRdb's pipeline rather than the authors' work. A total of just under 150,000 distinct CDR3 sequences appear in this sample, roughly 95% of them only once. The ten largest clones capture over 0.07% of the sample.

The record originates from a study of CD8 T cells in Susac syndrome (dated by TCRdb to the late 2010s). About the full investigation: Whether CD8+ T cell activation and differentiation in Susac syndrome was antigen driven was tested using repertoire sequencing.

Trimming at the junction amounts to 5 bases on V and 4 bases on J, and the germline ends lie 11 bases apart. Reading from cysteine to phenylalanine, the CDR3 counts 13 amino acids. CDR3 DNA only is kept here, 39 bases in frame from base 1. The germline V gene gives CDR1 as MGHDK and CDR2 as SYGVNS. High-throughput TCR beta sequencing profiled peripheral blood CD8+ and CD4+ T cells from healthy donors, Susac syndrome patients and multiple sclerosis patients. Healthy donors were age- and sex-matched controls. Bulk CD8+ and CD4+ T cells were purified magnetically by negative isolation, whereas CD8+ TEMRA cells were enriched by FACS. Blood was drawn into EDTA tubes, processed within 24 hours, and PBMCs were isolated by density gradient centrifugation. PBMCs destined for TCR sequencing were cryopreserved in liquid nitrogen and later thawed in a 37 °C water bath. The sorted or isolated CD4+, CD8+ and CD8+ TEMRA cells had a purity of 90% or higher.

General study outcomes and caveats: The number of individuals in the TCR sequencing and HLA analysis was acknowledged as relatively small.

This chain is built from TRBV25-1 and TRBJ1-1, with TRBD1 as a weak D call on 6 bases. This TCR was sampled from a human donor in good health. The material sequenced was CD4+ T cells from PBMCs. The CDR3 protein is CASSSQGRTEAFF. DNA sequence: TGTGCCAGCAGTTCCCAGGGGCGCACTGAAGCTTTCTTT. Joined to the reference TRBV25-1 and TRBJ1-1 proteins, this CDR3 gives the full variable domain: EADIYQTPRYLVIGTGKKITLECSQTMGHDKMYWYQQDPGMELHLIHYSYGVNSTEKGDLSSESTVSRIRTEHFPLTLESARPSHTSQYLCASSSQGRTEAFFGQGTRLTVV.